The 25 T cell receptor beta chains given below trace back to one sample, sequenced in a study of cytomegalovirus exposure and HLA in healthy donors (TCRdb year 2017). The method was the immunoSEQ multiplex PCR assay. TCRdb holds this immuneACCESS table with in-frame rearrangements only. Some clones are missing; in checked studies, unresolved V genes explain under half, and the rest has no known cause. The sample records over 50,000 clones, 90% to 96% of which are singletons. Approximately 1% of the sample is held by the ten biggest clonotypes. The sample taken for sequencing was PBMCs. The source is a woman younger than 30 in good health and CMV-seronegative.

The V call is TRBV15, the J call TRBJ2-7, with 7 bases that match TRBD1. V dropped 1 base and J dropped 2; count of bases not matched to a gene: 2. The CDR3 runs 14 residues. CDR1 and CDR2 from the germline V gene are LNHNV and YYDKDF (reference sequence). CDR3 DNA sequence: TGTGCCACCAGCAGAGGAAGGGGGCCCTACGAGCAGTACTTC. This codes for CATSRGRGPYEQYF.

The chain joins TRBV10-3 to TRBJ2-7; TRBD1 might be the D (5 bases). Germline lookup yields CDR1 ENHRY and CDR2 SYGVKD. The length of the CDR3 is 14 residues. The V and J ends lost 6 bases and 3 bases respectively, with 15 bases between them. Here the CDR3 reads CAIRQGQAGYEQYF. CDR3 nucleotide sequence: TGTGCCATCAGGCAGGGCCAGGCCGGCTACGAGCAGTACTTC.

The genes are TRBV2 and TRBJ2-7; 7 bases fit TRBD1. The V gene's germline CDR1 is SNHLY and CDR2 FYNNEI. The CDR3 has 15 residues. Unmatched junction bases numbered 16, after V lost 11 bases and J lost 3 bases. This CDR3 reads CAQVLWQGVGYEQYF. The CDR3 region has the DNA TGTGCCCAGGTGTTATGGCAGGGGGTGGGCTACGAGCAGTACTTC.

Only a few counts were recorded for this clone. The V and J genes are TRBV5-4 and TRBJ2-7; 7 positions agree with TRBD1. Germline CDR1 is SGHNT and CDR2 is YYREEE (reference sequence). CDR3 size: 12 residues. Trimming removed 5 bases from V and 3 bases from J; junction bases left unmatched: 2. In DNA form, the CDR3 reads TGTGCCAGCAGAGGGGACAGCTACGAGCAGTACTTC. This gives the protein CASRGDSYEQYF. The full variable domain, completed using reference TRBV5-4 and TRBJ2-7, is ETGVTQSPTHLIKTRGQQVTLRCSSQSGHNTVSWYQQALGQGPQFIFQYYREEENGRGNFPPRFSGLQFPNYSSELNVNALELDDSALYLCASRGDSYEQYFGPGTRLTVT.

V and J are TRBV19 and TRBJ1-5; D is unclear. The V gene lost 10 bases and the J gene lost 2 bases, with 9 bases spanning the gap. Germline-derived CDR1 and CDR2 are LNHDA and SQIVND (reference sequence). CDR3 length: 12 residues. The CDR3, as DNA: TGTGCCACCGCAGTGGGCAATCAGCCCCAGCATTTT. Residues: CATAVGNQPQHF. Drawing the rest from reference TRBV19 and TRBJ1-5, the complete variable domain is DGGITQSPKYLFRKEGQNVTLSCEQNLNHDAMYWYRQDPGQGLRLIYYSQIVNDFQKGDIAEGYSVSREKKESFPLTVTSAQKNPTAFYLCATAVGNQPQHFGDGTRLSIL.

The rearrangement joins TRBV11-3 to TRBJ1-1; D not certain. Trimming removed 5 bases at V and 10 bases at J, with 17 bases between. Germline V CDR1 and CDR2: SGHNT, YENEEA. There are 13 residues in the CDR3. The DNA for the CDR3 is TGTGCCAGCAGCCAAAACCAACAGACGGCAGCTTTCTTT. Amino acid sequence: CASSQNQQTAAFF.

The CDR3 spells CASSITQGAHGVDEQFF. The CDR3 bases are TGTGCCAGCAGTATAACCCAGGGGGCGCATGGCGTCGATGAGCAGTTCTTC. This chain connects TRBV28 to TRBJ2-1; 8 bases fit TRBD1. Per germline, CDR1 MDHEN and CDR2 SYDVKM. The length of the CDR3 is 17 residues. Trimming cost V 5 bases and J 8 bases; bases outside gene matches: 17.

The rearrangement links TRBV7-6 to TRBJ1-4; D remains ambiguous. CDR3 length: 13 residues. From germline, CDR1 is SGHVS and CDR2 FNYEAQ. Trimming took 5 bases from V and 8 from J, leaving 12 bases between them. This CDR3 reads CASSLTLGEKLFF. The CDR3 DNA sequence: TGTGCCAGCAGCCTGACACTAGGGGAAAAACTGTTTTTT.

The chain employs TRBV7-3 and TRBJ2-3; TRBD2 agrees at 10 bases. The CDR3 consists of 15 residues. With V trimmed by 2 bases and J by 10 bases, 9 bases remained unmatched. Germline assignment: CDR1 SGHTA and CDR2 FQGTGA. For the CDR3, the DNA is TGTGCCAGCAGCTTAGGGCTAGCGGGAGCTCCCGCGCAGTATTTT. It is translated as CASSLGLAGAPAQYF.

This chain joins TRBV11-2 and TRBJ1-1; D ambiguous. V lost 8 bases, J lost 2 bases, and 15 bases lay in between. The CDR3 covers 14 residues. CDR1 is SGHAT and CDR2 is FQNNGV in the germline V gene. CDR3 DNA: TGTGCCAGCCGACGGCCGGGGAGAAACACTGAAGCTTTCTTT. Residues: CASRRPGRNTEAFF.

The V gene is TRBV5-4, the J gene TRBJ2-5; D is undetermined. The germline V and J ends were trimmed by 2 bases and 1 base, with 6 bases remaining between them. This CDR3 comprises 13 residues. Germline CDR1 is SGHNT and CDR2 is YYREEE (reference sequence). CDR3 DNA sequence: TGTGCCAGCAGCTTTGGGCCCCAAGAGACCCAGTACTTC. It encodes CASSFGPQETQYF. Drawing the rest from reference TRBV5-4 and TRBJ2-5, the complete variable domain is ETGVTQSPTHLIKTRGQQVTLRCSSQSGHNTVSWYQQALGQGPQFIFQYYREEENGRGNFPPRFSGLQFPNYSSELNVNALELDDSALYLCASSFGPQETQYFGPGTRLLVL.

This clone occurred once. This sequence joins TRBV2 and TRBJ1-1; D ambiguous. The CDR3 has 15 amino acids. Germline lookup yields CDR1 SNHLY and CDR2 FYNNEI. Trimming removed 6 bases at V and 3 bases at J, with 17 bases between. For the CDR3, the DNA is TGTGCCAGCAGAGAACATCGTACGGGGTACACTGAAGCTTTCTTT. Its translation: CASREHRTGYTEAFF.

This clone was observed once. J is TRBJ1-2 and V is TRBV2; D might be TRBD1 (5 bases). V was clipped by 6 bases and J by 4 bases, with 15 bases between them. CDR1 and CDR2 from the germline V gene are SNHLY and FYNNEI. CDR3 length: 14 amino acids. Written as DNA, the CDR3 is TGTGCCAGCAGGGCGGATGGGGCAATCTATGGCTACACCTTC. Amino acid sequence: CASRADGAIYGYTF.

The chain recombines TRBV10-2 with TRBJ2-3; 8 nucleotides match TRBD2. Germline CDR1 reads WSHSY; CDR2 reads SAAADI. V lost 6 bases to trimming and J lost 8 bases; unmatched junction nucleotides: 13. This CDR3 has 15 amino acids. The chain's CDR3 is CASRTRGGGNVTQYF. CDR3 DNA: TGCGCCAGCAGGACCCGGGGGGGCGGGAATGTTACGCAGTATTTT.

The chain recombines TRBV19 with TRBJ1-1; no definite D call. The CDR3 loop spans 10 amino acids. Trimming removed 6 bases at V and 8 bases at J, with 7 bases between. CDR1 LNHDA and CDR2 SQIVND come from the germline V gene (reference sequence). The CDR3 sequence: CASRAEEAFF. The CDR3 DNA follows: TGTGCCAGTAGGGCAGAAGAAGCTTTCTTT.

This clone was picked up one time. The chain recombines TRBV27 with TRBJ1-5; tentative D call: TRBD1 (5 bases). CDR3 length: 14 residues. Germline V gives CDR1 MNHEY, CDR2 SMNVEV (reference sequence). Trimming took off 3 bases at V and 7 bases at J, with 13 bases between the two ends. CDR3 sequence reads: CASSFGGSRQPQHF. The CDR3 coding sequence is TGTGCCAGCAGTTTTGGGGGGTCTCGGCAGCCCCAGCATTTT.

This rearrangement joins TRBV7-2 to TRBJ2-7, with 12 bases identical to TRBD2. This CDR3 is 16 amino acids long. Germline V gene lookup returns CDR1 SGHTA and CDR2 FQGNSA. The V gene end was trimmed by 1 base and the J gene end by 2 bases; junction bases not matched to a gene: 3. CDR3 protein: CASSLDWTSGAYEQYF. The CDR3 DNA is TGTGCCAGCAGCTTAGACTGGACTAGCGGGGCCTACGAGCAGTACTTC.

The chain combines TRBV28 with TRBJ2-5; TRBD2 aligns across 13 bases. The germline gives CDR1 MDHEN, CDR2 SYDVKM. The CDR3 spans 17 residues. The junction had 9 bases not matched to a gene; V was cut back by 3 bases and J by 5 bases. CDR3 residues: CASSLGTSGGAVETQYF. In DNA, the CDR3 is TGTGCCAGCAGTTTGGGAACTAGCGGGGGGGCCGTTGAGACCCAGTACTTC.

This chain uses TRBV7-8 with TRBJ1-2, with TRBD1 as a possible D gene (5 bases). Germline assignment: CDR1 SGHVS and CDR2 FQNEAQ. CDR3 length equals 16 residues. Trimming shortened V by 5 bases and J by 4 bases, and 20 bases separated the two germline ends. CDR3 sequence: CASSQGPAPDSYGYTF. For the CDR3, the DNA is TGTGCCAGCAGCCAGGGTCCCGCCCCAGACTCCTATGGCTACACCTTC.

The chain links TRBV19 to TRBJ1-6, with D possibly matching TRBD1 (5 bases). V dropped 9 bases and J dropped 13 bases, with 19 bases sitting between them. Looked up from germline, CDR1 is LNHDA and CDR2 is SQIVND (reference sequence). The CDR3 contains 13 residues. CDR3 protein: CASTPGLPQPLHF. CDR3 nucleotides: TGTGCCAGCACCCCGGGACTCCCACAGCCCCTCCACTTT. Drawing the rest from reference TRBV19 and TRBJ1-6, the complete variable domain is DGGITQSPKYLFRKEGQNVTLSCEQNLNHDAMYWYRQDPGQGLRLIYYSQIVNDFQKGDIAEGYSVSREKKESFPLTVTSAQKNPTAFYLCASTPGLPQPLHFGNGTRLTVT.

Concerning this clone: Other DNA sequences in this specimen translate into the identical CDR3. CDR3 bases: TGCAGCGTCAGACAGGGGGGTCAGCCCCAGCATTTT. It is translated as CSVRQGGQPQHF. The V call is TRBV29-1, the J call TRBJ1-5, with TRBD1 matching over 9 bases. V was clipped by 6 bases and J by 6 bases; unmatched bases: 3. Germline assignment: CDR1 SQVTM and CDR2 ANQGSEA. The CDR3 runs 12 residues.

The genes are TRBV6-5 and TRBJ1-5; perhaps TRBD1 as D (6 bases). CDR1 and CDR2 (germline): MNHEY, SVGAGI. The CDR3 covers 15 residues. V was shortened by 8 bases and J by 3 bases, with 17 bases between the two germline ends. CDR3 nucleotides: TGTGCCAGCTCGGGGGGGCGACAGAACAATCAGCCCCAGCATTTT. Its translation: CASSGGRQNNQPQHF.

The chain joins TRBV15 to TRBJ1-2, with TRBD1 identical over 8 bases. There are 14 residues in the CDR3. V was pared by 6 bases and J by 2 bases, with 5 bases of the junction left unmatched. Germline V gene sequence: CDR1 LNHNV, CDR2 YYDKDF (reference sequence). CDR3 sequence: CATRATGANYGYTF. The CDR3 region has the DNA TGTGCCACCAGGGCGACAGGGGCCAACTATGGCTACACCTTC.

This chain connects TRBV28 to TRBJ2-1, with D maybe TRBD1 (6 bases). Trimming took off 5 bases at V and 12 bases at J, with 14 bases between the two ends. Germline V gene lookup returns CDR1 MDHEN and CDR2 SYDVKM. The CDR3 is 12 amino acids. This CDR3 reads CASSTPTGRQFF. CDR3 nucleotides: TGTGCCAGCAGTACCCCGACAGGCCGGCAGTTCTTC.

DNA of the CDR3: TGTGCCAGCAGCCCGGGGGGTTTTGGGGACAATGAGCAGTTCTTC. It translates to CASSPGGFGDNEQFF. This chain joins TRBV5-6 and TRBJ2-1; the match to TRBD2 covers 7 bases. CDR1 is SGHDT and CDR2 is YYEEEE in the germline V gene. Trimming cost V 4 bases and J 5 bases; bases outside gene matches: 9. The CDR3 is 15 residues long. Based on the CDR3 plus reference TRBV5-6 and TRBJ2-1, the full variable domain is DAGVTQSPTHLIKTRGQQVTLRCSPKSGHDTVSWYQQALGQGPQFIFQYYEEEERQRGNFPDRFSGHQFPNYSSELNVNALLLGDSALYLCASSPGGFGDNEQFFGPGTRLTVL.